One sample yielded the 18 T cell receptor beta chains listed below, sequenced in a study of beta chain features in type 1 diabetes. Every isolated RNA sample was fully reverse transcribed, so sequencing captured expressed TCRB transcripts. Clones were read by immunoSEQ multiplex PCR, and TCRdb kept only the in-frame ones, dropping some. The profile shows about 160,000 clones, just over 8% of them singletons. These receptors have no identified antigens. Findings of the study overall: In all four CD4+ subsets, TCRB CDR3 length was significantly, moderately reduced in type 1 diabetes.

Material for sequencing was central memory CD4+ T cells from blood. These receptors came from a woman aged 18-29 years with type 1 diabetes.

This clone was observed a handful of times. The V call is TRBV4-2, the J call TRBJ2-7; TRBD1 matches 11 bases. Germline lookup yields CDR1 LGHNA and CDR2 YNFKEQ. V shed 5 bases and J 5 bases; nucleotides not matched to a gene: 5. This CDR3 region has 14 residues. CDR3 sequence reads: CASSSGQGDNEQYF. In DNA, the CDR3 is TGTGCCAGCAGCTCGGGACAGGGGGACAACGAGCAGTACTTC.

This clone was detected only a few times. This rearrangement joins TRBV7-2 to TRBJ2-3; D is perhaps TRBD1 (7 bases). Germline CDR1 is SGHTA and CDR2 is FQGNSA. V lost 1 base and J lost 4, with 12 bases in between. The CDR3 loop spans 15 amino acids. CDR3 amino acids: CASSLVTGRSDTQYF. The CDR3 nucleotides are TGTGCCAGCAGCTTAGTGACAGGGAGGTCAGATACGCAGTATTTT.

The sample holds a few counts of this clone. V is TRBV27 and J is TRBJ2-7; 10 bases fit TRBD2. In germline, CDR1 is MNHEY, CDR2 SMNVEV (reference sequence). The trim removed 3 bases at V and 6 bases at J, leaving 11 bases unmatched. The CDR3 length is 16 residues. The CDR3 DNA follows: TGTGCCAGCAGTTTGGGCGAGGCTAGCGGGAGTATCGAGCAGTACTTC. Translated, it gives CASSLGEASGSIEQYF.

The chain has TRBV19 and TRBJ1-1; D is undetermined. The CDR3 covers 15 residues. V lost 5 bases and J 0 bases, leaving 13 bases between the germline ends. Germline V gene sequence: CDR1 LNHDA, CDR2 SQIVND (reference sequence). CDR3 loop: CASSSTPYMNTEAFF. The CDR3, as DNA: TGTGCCAGTAGTTCTACGCCATATATGAACACTGAAGCTTTCTTT.

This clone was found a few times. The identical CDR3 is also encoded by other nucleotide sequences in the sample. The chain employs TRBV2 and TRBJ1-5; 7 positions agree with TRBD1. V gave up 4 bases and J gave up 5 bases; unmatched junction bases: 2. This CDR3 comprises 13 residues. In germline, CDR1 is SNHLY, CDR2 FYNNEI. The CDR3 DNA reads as TGTGCCAGCAGTGTTACAGGGGATCAGCCCCAGCATTTT. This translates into CASSVTGDQPQHF.

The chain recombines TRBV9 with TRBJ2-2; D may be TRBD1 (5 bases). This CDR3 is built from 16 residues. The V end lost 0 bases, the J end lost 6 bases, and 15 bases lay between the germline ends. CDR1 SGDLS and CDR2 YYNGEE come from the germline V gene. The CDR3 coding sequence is TGTGCCAGCAGCGTAGCTGCAGGGTACATGGCCGGGGAGCTGTTTTTT. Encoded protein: CASSVAAGYMAGELFF.

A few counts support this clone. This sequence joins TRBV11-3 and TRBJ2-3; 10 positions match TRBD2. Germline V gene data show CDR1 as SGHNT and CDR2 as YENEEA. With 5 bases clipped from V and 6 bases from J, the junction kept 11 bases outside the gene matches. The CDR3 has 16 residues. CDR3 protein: CASSRYSSGSSDTQYF. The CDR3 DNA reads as TGTGCCAGCAGCCGTTACTCTAGCGGGAGTTCGGATACGCAGTATTTT.

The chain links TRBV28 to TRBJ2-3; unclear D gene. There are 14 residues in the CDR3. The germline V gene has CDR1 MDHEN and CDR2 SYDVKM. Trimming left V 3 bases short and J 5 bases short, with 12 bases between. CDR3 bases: TGTGCCAGCAGTTTTAGCAGTCCCGGAGATACGCAGTATTTT. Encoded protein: CASSFSSPGDTQYF.

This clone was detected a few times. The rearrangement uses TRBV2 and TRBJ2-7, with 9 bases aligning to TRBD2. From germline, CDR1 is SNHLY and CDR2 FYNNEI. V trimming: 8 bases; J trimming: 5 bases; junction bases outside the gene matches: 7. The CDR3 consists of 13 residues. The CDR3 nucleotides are TGTGCCAGCGGACCGGGACTAGCCGACGAGCAGTACTTC. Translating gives CASGPGLADEQYF.

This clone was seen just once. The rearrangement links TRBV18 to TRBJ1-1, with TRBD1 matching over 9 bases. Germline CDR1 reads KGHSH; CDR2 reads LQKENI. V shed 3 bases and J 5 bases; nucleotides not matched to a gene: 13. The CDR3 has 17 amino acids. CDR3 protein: CASSPDRGLLRRTEAFF. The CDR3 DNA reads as TGTGCCAGCTCACCGGACAGGGGACTTCTCCGGAGGACTGAAGCTTTCTTT.

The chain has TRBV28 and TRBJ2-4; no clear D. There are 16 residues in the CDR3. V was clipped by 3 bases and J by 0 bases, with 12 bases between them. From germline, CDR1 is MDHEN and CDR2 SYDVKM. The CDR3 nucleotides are TGTGCCAGCAGTTTCCATCCGAGTTTAGCCAAAAACATTCAGTACTTC. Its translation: CASSFHPSLAKNIQYF.

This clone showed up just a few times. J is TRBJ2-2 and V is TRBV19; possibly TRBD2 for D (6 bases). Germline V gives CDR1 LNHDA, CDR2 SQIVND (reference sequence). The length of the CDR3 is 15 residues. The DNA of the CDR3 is TGTGCACCTTACGGGGGACTCCTCCACACCGGGGAGCTGTTTTTT. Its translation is CAPYGGLLHTGELFF.

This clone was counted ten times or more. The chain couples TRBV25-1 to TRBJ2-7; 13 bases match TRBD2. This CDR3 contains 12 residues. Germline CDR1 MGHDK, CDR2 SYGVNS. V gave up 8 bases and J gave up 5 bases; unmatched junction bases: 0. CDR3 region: CASGLAGDEQYF. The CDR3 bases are TGTGCCAGCGGACTAGCGGGAGACGAGCAGTACTTC.

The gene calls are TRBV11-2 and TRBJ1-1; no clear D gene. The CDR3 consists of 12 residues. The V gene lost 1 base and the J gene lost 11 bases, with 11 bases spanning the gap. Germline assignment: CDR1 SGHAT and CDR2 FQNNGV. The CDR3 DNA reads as TGTGCCAGCAGCTTAGGGGCGAATAGGGCTTTCTTT. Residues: CASSLGANRAFF.

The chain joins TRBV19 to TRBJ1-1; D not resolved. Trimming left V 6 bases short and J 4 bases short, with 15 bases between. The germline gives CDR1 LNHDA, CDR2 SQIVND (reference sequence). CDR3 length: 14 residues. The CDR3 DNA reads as TGTGCCAGTAGCGCAGGATCGGCCGGCACTGAAGCTTTCTTT. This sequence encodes CASSAGSAGTEAFF.

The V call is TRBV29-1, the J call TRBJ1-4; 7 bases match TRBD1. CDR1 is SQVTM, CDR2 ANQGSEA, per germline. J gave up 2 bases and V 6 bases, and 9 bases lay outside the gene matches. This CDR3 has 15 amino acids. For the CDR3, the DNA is TGCAGCGTCGTCGGGAACAGGGGTACTAATGAAAAACTGTTTTTT. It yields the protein CSVVGNRGTNEKLFF.

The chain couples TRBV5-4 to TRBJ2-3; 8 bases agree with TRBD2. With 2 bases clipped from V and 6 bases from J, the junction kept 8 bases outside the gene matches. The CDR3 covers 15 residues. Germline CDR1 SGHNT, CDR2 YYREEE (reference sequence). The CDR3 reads CASSFSAGGWDTQYF. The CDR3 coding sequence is TGTGCCAGCAGCTTTAGCGCGGGAGGTTGGGATACGCAGTATTTT.

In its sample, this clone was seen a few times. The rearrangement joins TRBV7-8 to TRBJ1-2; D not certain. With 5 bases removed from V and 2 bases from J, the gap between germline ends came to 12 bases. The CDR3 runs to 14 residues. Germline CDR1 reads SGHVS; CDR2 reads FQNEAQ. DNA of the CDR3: TGTGCCAGCAGCCCAACCAGAGGAAACTATGGCTACACCTTC. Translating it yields CASSPTRGNYGYTF.